These 5 T cell receptor beta chains share one sample of origin, sequenced in a study of metastatic and nonmetastatic thyroid tumors. None of the patients had undergone any treatment ahead of thyroid surgery. Through MiXCR, TCRdb re-clonotyped the PCR reads. The sample yields under 30,000 clones, under 25% seen once. The sample was blood. These receptors were obtained from a female donor with papillary thyroid cancer or a benign thyroid nodule (not recorded which). Some clones in this sample may be carry-over from other donors' samples.

This chain links TRBV5-1 with TRBJ2-1; 12 nucleotides agree with TRBD2. This CDR3 contains 15 residues. In germline, CDR1 is SGHRS, CDR2 YFSETQ. Germline trimming cut 0 bases from V and 10 bases from J; bases unmatched to any gene: 5. This CDR3 reads CASSLDLAGGREQFF. The DNA for the CDR3 is TGCGCCAGCAGCTTGGACCTAGCGGGAGGGCGAGAGCAGTTCTTC.

This clone was observed at least ten times. The chain joins TRBV20-1 to TRBJ2-7; TRBD2 aligns across 12 bases. Germline assignment: CDR1 DFQATT and CDR2 SNEGSKA (reference sequence). This CDR3 contains 14 residues. V gave up 3 bases and J gave up 7 bases; unmatched junction bases: 7. Written as DNA, the CDR3 is TGCAGTGCTAGTACACTAGCGGGAGGTGGGGAGCAGTACTTC. Its protein product is CSASTLAGGGEQYF.

This clone was counted only a few times. V gene TRBV6-1 combines with J gene TRBJ2-3; 8 bases match TRBD1. J gave up 5 bases and V 9 bases, and 10 bases lay outside the gene matches. The CDR3 runs 14 residues. The germline gives CDR1 MNHNS, CDR2 SASEGT. CDR3 DNA sequence: TGTGCCAGGAGTCCAAGACAGGGGATAGATACGCAGTATTTT. The encoded protein is CARSPRQGIDTQYF.

This chain links TRBV5-1 with TRBJ2-7; TRBD2 aligns across 16 bases. There are 16 residues in the CDR3. V dropped 4 bases and J dropped 7; count of bases not matched to a gene: 8. CDR1 is SGHRS and CDR2 is YFSETQ in the germline V gene. The CDR3, as DNA: TGCGCCAGCAGCACGGGGACTAGCGGGAGGGCCTCGGAGCAGTACTTC. Protein: CASSTGTSGRASEQYF.

The chain is built from TRBV28 and TRBJ2-2, with D unclear. V lost 3 bases to trimming and J lost 7 bases, with 12 bases between them. CDR1 and CDR2 from the germline V gene are MDHEN and SYDVKM. The CDR3 has 14 residues. CDR3 residues: CASSFICRDGELFF. CDR3 coding DNA: TGTGCCAGCAGTTTTATATGTCGTGACGGGGAGCTGTTTTTT. Full variable domain (missing parts from reference TRBV28 and TRBJ2-2): DVKVTQSSRYLVKRTGEKVFLECVQDMDHENMFWYRQDPGLGLRLIYFSYDVKMKEKGDIPEGYSVSREKKERFSLILESASTNQTSMYLCASSFICRDGELFFGEGSRLTVL.